Given below is one TCR beta chain in context. The antigen is not known. Only in-frame clones appear in the TCRdb table, and some are missing; sequencing was by immunoSEQ multiplex PCR. The sample lists under 45,000 clones, 80% to 95% occurring once. The data stem from a study of brain T cells in children with intractable seizures. Study-wide findings and caveats: Viral specificity was inferred only from CDR3 similarity; HCMV serostatus was unknown.

Sequencing was limited to surgery cases with top T cell transcript signatures in brain tissue. This CDR3 has 12 amino acids. V was cut by 6 bases and J by 7 bases, with 12 bases left in between. The germline V gene encodes CDR1 MNHEY and CDR2 SVGAGI. This specimen consisted of peripheral blood, obtained at surgery. This chain joins TRBV6-5 and TRBJ1-2, with a weak D call TRBD1 (6 bases). This TCR came from a girl aged 2-9 years with tuberous sclerosis and intractable seizures. In DNA form, the CDR3 reads TGTGCCAGCAGAAAACAGGGCGGTGGCTACACCTTC. It codes for CASRKQGGGYTF.